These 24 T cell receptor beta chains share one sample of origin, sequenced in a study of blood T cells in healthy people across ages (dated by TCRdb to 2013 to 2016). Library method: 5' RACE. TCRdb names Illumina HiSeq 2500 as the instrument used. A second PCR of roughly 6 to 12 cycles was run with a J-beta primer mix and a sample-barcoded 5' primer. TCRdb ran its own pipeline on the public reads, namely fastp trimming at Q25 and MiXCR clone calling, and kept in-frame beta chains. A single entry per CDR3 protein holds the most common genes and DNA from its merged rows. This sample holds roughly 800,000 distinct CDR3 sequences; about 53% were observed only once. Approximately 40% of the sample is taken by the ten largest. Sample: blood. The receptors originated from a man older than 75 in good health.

CDR3 nucleotide sequence: TGTGCCAGCAGCGACGGGACAGGGAGCGCCTACGAGCAGTACTTC. Protein product: CASSDGTGSAYEQYF. V is TRBV7-2 and J is TRBJ2-5; TRBD1 matches at 9 bases. The DNA end is a closer match to TRBJ2-7, so the J assignment may be wrong. The CDR3 loop spans 15 amino acids. Germline V gene lookup returns CDR1 SGHTA and CDR2 FQGNSA.

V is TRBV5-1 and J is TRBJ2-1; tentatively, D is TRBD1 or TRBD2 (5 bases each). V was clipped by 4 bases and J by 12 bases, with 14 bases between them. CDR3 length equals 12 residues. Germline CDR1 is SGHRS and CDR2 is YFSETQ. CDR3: CASSLSSGGQFF. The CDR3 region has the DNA TGCGCCAGCAGCCTGAGTAGTGGGGGGCAGTTCTTC.

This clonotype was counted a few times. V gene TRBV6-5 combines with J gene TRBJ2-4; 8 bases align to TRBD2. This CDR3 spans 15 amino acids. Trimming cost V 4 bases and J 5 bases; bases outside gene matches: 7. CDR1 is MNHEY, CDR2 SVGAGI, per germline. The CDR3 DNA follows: TGTGCCAGCAGTTTCGCGGGAGGAGGTGAAAACATTCAGTACTTC. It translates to CASSFAGGGENIQYF.

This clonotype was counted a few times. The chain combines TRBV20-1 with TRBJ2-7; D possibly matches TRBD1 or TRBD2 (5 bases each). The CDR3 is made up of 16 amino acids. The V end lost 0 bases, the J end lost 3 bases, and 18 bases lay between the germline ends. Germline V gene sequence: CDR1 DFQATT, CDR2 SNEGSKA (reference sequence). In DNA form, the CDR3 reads TGCAGTGCTAGAGAACCCAGGGCTAGCTTTTACTACGAGCAGTACTTC. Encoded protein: CSAREPRASFYYEQYF.

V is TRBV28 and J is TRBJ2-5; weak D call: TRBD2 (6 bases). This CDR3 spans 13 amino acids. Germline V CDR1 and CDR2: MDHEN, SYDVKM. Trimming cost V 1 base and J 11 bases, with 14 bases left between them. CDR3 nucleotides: TGTGCCAGCAGTTTATATGGGGGAGGTGAGCAGTACTTC. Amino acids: CASSLYGGGEQYF.

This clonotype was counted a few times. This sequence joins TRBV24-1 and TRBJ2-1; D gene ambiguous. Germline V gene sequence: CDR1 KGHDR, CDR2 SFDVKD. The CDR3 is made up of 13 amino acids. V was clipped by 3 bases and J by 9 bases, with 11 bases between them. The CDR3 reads CATSDPLSSEQFF. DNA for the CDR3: TGTGCCACCAGTGATCCGCTAAGTAGTGAGCAGTTCTTC.

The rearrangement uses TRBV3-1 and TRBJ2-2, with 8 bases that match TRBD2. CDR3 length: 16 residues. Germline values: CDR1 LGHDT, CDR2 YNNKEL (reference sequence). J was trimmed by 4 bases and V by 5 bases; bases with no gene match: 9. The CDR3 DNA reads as TGTGCCAGCAGCTCCCGGACTAGCAGGGGCACCGGGGAGCTGTTTTTT. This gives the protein CASSSRTSRGTGELFF.

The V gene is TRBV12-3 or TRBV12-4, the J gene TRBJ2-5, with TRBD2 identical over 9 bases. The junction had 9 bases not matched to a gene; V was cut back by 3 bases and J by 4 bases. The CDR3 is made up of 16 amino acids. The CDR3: CASSFVVGTSRETQYF. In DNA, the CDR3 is TGTGCCAGCAGTTTTGTTGTGGGGACTAGCCGAGAGACCCAGTACTTC.

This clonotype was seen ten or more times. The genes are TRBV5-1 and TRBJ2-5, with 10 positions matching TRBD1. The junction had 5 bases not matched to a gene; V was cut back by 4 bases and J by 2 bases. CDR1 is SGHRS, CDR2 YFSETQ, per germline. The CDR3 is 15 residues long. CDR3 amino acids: CASSKGQGPQETQYF. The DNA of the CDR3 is TGCGCCAGCAGCAAGGGACAGGGGCCACAAGAGACCCAGTACTTC.

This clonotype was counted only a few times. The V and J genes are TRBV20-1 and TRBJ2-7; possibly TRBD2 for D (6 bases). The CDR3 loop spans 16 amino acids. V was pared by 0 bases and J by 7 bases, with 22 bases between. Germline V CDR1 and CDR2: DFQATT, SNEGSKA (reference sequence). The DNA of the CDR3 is TGCAGTGCTAGAGACCCCAGCGGGCAGAGAGTGTGGGAGCAGTACTTC. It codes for CSARDPSGQRVWEQYF.

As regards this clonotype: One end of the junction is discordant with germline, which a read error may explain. The CDR3 bases are TGCAGTGTTAGACTCGCGGGAGGGTCCTACGGGCAGTACTTC. Translated: CSVRLAGGSYGQYF. The rearrangement links TRBV20-1 to TRBJ2-7, with TRBD2 matching over 9 bases. CDR1 is DFQATT and CDR2 is SNEGSKA in the germline V gene (reference sequence). The CDR3 has 14 residues.

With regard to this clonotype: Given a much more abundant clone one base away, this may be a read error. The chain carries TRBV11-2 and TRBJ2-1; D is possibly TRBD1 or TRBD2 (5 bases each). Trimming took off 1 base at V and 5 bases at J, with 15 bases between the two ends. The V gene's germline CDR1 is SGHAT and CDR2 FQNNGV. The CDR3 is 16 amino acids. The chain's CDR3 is CASSLGGRGTNNEQFF. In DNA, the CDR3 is TGTGCCAGCAGCTTAGGGGGTCGGGGCACCAACAATGAGCAGTTCTTC.

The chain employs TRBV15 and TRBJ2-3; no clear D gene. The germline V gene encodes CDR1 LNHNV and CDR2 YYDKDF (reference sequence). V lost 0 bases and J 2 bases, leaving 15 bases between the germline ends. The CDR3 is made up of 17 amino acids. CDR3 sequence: CATSRDPPSAYTDTQYF. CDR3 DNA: TGTGCCACCAGCAGAGATCCCCCATCGGCCTACACAGATACGCAGTATTTT.

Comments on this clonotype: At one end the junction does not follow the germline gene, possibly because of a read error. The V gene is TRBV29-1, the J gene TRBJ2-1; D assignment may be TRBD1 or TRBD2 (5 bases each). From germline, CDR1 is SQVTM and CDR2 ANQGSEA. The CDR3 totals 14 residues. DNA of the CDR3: TGCAGCGTCAGCTCAGGGTACCGAGGGGATGAGCAGCTCTTC. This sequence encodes CSVSSGYRGDEQLF.

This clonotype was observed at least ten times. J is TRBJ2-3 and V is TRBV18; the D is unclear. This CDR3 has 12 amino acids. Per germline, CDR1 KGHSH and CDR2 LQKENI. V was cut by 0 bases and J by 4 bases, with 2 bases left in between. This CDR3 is CASSPPADTQYF. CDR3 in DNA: TGTGCCAGCTCACCACCGGCAGATACGCAGTATTTT.

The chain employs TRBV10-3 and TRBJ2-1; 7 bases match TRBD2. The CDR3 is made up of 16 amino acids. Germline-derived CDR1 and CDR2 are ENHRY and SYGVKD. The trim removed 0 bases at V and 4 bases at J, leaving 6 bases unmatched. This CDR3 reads CAISESGGGVYNEQFF. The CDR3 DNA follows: TGTGCCATCAGTGAGTCTGGGGGAGGGGTGTACAATGAGCAGTTCTTC.

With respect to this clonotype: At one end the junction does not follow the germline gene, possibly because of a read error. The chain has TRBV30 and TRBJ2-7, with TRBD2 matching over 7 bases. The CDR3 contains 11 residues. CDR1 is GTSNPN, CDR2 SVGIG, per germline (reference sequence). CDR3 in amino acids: CAGRVSEKQYF. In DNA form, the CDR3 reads TGTGCCGGGAGGGTTTCGGAGAAGCAGTACTTC. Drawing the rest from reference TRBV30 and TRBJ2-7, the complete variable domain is SQTIHQWPATLVQPVGSPLSLECTVEGTSNPNLYWYRQAAGRGLQLLFYSVGIGQISSEVPQNLSASRPQDRQFILSSKKLLLSDSGFYLCAGRVSEKQYFGPGTRLTVT.

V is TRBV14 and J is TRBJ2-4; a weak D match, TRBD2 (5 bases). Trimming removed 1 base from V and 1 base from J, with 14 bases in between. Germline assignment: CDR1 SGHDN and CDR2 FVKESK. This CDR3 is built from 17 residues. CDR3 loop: CASSQASGMEAKNIQYF. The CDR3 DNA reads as TGTGCCAGCAGCCAAGCGTCGGGGATGGAGGCCAAAAACATTCAGTACTTC.

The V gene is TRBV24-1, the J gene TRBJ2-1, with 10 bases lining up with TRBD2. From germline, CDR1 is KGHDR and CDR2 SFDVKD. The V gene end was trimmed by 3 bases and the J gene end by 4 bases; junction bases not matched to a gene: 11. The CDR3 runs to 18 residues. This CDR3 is CATSDIATGTSVYNEQFF. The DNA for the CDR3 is TGTGCCACCAGTGATATCGCAACCGGGACTAGCGTTTACAATGAGCAGTTCTTC.

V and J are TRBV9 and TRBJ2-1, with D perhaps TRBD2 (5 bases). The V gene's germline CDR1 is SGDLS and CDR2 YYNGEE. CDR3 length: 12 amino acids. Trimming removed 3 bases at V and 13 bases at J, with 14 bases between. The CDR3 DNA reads TGTGCCAGCAGCGCAGTGGGAGAGACCCAGTTCTTC. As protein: CASSAVGETQFF.

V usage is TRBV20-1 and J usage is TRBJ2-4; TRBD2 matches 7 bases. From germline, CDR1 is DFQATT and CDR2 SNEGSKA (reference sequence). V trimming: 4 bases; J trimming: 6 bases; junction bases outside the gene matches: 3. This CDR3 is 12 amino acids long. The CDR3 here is CSAIAGVNIQYF. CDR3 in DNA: TGCAGTGCTATTGCGGGAGTAAACATTCAGTACTTC.

In DNA form, the CDR3 reads TGTGCCAGCAGCGGCACAGGGGGTACCTATGGCTACACCTTC. Its translation is CASSGTGGTYGYTF. V is TRBV2 and J is TRBJ1-2; 8 bases map to TRBD1. The germline V gene has CDR1 SNHLY and CDR2 FYNNEI. V dropped 6 bases and J dropped 4; count of bases not matched to a gene: 7. The CDR3 contains 14 residues. The full variable domain, completed using reference TRBV2 and TRBJ1-2, is EPEVTQTPSHQVTQMGQEVILRCVPISNHLYFYWYRQILGQKVEFLVSFYNNEISEKSEIFDDQFSVERPDGSNFTLKIRSTKLEDSAMYFCASSGTGGTYGYTFGSGTRLTVV.

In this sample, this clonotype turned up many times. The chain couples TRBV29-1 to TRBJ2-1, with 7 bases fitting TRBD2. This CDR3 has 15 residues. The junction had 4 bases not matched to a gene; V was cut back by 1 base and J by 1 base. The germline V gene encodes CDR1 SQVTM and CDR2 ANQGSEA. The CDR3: CSVEGGSRSYNEQFF. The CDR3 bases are TGCAGCGTTGAAGGCGGGAGTAGGTCCTACAATGAGCAGTTCTTC.

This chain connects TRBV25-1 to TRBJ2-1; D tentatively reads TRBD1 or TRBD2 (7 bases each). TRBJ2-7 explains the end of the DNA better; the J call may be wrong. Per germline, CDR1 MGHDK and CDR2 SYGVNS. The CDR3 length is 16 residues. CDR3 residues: CASSEKGGGGYNEQYF. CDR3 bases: TGTGCCAGCAGTGAAAAGGGAGGGGGCGGCTACAATGAGCAGTACTTC.